This TCR beta chain comes out of a study of T cell responses to AZD1222 COVID-19 vaccine. Trimming shortened V by 4 bases and J by 4 bases, and 13 bases separated the two germline ends. Germline-derived CDR1 and CDR2 are MGHRA and YSYEKL. The CDR3 has 14 amino acids. Overall study results and limits: Possibly, clonal diversity was underestimated; donors were largely white British and included more females. Just a handful of AZD1222 recipients were seropositive at baseline. There were vaccine-associated CD4 TCRs across spike, dominant at 160-218 and 743-854. Nearly half of spike-specific TCRs reportedly target unmutated variant regions.

As regards this clone: What it binds is not known.

Assay: immunoSEQ multiplex PCR; the TCRdb copy retains only in-frame clones and omits some. The data contain tens of thousands of clones, about 83% of them singletons. The origin of this receptor is an adult who received the AZD1222 COVID-19 vaccine. The sequencing used peripheral blood, collected 28 days after the second AZD1222 dose. The chain combines TRBV4-1 with TRBJ1-1; D gene uncertain. Written as DNA, the CDR3 is TGCGCCAGCAGCCTCCGCAGCGGGAGCACTGAAGCTTTCTTT. It yields the protein CASSLRSGSTEAFF.